This T cell receptor (beta chain) was found in a study of T cell responses to AZD1222 COVID-19 vaccine. The CDR3 spans 16 residues. CDR1 and CDR2 from the germline V gene are MNHEY and SVGAGI. Trimming removed 4 bases from V and 3 bases from J, with 19 bases in between. TCRdb keeps only in-frame clones here, not all; method: immunoSEQ multiplex PCR. The top ten hold 1.7% of the sample, which has about 100,000 clones, 92% seen once. The V call is TRBV6-5, the J call TRBJ2-7; the D gene could be TRBD1 or TRBD2 (5 bases each). This clonotype was sampled from an adult in good health. Sequenced material: peripheral blood, taken on day 0 of AZD1222 vaccination. CDR3 sequence (DNA): TGTGCCAGCAGTTCCCTTTCGGGACCCAGGAGCTACGAGCAGTACTTC. Amino acids: CASSSLSGPRSYEQYF.